The 14 T cell receptor beta chains presented below share a single source sample, sequenced in a study of STAT3 mutations in large granular lymphocyte leukemia. Their cognate antigens are unknown. The protocol was immunoSEQ multiplex PCR, while the TCRdb copy is restricted to in-frame clones and leaves out a portion. The repertoire holds roughly 3,200 clones, with about three quarters as singletons. Study findings and constraints: Every T-cell large granular lymphocyte leukemia patient had at least one immunodominant TCR beta clonotype.

Sequencing used peripheral blood mononuclear cells. Every receptor here comes from a woman in her 40s with T-cell large granular lymphocyte leukemia. Some clones in this sample may be carry-over from other donors' samples.

The chain couples TRBV18 to TRBJ2-7; no firm D call. Germline V lookup: CDR1 KGHSH, CDR2 LQKENI. The CDR3 sequence is 11 residues long. V was trimmed by 2 bases and J by 4 bases, leaving 3 bases between them. The CDR3 reads CASSPGYEQYF. DNA of the CDR3: TGTGCCAGCTCACCAGGGTACGAGCAGTACTTC.

For the CDR3, the DNA is TGTGCCAGCAGCCTATACCTAGCTGCGGAGACCCAGTACTTC. Translation gives CASSLYLAAETQYF. The chain has TRBV7-2 and TRBJ2-5; TRBD2 is a possible D gene (5 bases). V was trimmed by 5 bases and J by 5 bases, leaving 15 bases between them. The CDR3 contains 14 residues. Germline values: CDR1 SGHTA, CDR2 FQGNSA.

This rearrangement joins TRBV5-4 to TRBJ2-7; no clear D gene. Germline CDR1 and CDR2: SGHNT and YYREEE (reference sequence). Trimming took 4 bases from V and 2 from J, leaving 13 bases between them. The CDR3 covers 14 residues. This chain's CDR3 is CASSIRTLTYEQYF. The DNA of the CDR3 is TGTGCCAGCAGCATCCGGACCTTGACCTACGAGCAGTACTTC.

V gene TRBV4-2 combines with J gene TRBJ2-3; 7 nucleotides agree with TRBD2. The CDR3 contains 16 residues. Germline CDR1 is LGHNA and CDR2 is YNFKEQ. The V gene end was trimmed by 3 bases and the J gene end by 0 bases; junction bases not matched to a gene: 6. The CDR3 DNA reads as TGTGCCAGCAGCCAGCCCTCGGGAGGCAGCACAGATACGCAGTATTTT. Translating gives CASSQPSGGSTDTQYF.

CDR3 amino acids: CAISPTSYEQYF. The CDR3 DNA reads as TGTGCCATCAGTCCTACGTCCTACGAGCAGTACTTC. The chain employs TRBV10-3 and TRBJ2-7; D remains ambiguous. The V end lost 5 bases, the J end lost 1 base, and 6 bases lay between the germline ends. There are 12 residues in the CDR3. Germline loops: CDR1 ENHRY, CDR2 SYGVKD.

In its sample, this clone was seen a few times. V and J are TRBV27 and TRBJ2-7; D not certain. Germline CDR1 and CDR2: MNHEY and SMNVEV (reference sequence). The CDR3 consists of 13 residues. V lost 5 bases to trimming and J lost 2 bases, with 10 bases between them. CDR3 loop: CASSTSGTYEQYF. The CDR3 DNA sequence: TGTGCCAGCAGTACCTCTGGAACCTACGAGCAGTACTTC.

This chain connects TRBV6-5 to TRBJ1-1; tentative D call: TRBD1 (5 bases). The V gene lost 5 bases and the J gene lost 4 bases, with 14 bases spanning the gap. The CDR3 sequence is 14 residues long. Germline V gene lookup returns CDR1 MNHEY and CDR2 SVGAGI. The CDR3: CASSPQGRSTEAFF. In DNA, the CDR3 is TGTGCCAGCAGTCCGCAGGGACGTAGCACTGAAGCTTTCTTT.

This clone was counted only a few times. This chain connects TRBV6-6 to TRBJ2-7; D perhaps matches TRBD2 (6 bases). The ends were cut back, 6 bases at V and 6 bases at J, with 9 bases in the middle. The CDR3 consists of 11 residues. The germline gives CDR1 MNHNY, CDR2 SVGAGI (reference sequence). CDR3 amino acids: CASSPGGEQYF. The CDR3 coding sequence is TGTGCCAGCAGCCCCGGGGGCGAGCAGTACTTC.

V is TRBV5-4 and J is TRBJ2-7, with D possibly matching TRBD1 (6 bases). V was trimmed by 4 bases and J by 9 bases, leaving 20 bases between them. The length of the CDR3 is 14 residues. CDR1 is SGHNT, CDR2 YYREEE, per germline (reference sequence). CDR3 sequence: CASSPQGSDPRQYF. The CDR3 coding sequence is TGTGCCAGCAGCCCACAGGGCTCGGACCCGAGGCAGTACTTC.

This sequence joins TRBV18 and TRBJ1-2; TRBD1 matches 7 bases. This CDR3 spans 14 amino acids. V shed 2 bases, J shed 4 bases, and the junction held 4 bases outside the gene matches. Germline CDR1 reads KGHSH; CDR2 reads LQKENI. In DNA form, the CDR3 reads TGTGCCAGCTCACCAGGACGGGACAGCTATGGCTACACCTTC. It yields the protein CASSPGRDSYGYTF.

This clone appeared a few times. J is TRBJ2-1 and V is TRBV6-5; TRBD1 aligns across 9 bases. CDR1 and CDR2 from the germline V gene are MNHEY and SVGAGI. The CDR3 length is 12 residues. V shed 6 bases, J shed 8 bases, and the junction held 2 bases outside the gene matches. The CDR3 here is CASSRQGDEQFF. CDR3 DNA: TGTGCCAGCAGCCGACAGGGGGATGAGCAGTTCTTC.

The chain combines TRBV30 with TRBJ2-2, with a tentative D call TRBD1 (5 bases). In germline, CDR1 is GTSNPN, CDR2 SVGIG (reference sequence). V was clipped by 3 bases and J by 3 bases, with 14 bases between them. The CDR3 extends over 15 amino acids. CDR3 bases: TGTGCCTGGAGCGGCAGGACAAGGGACACCGGGGAGCTGTTTTTT. Its translation: CAWSGRTRDTGELFF.

The chain combines TRBV7-9 with TRBJ1-4; D not resolved. Germline V lookup: CDR1 SEHNR, CDR2 FQNEAQ (reference sequence). Trimming took 5 bases from V and 4 from J, leaving 11 bases between them. This CDR3 spans 14 amino acids. The CDR3 DNA sequence: TGTGCCAGCAGCCTCGGGGTGATTAATGAAAAACTGTTTTTT. Its translation: CASSLGVINEKLFF. The full variable domain, completed using reference TRBV7-9 and TRBJ1-4, is DTGVSQNPRHKITKRGQNVTFRCDPISEHNRLYWYRQTLGQGPEFLTYFQNEAQLEKSRLLSDRFSAERPKGSFSTLEIQRTEQGDSAMYLCASSLGVINEKLFFGSGTQLSVL.

V usage is TRBV5-4 and J usage is TRBJ1-2, with D tentatively TRBD1 (5 bases). The CDR3 runs to 15 residues. V lost 0 bases and J lost 4, with 13 bases in between. The germline CDR1 and CDR2 sequences are SGHNT and YYREEE (reference sequence). The DNA for the CDR3 is TGTGCCAGCAGCTTGGAGCGGGGGTCGACCTATGGCTACACCTTC. Residues: CASSLERGSTYGYTF. The entire variable domain, with the rest obtained from reference TRBV5-4 and TRBJ1-2, is as follows: ETGVTQSPTHLIKTRGQQVTLRCSSQSGHNTVSWYQQALGQGPQFIFQYYREEENGRGNFPPRFSGLQFPNYSSELNVNALELDDSALYLCASSLERGSTYGYTFGSGTRLTVV.